This T cell receptor beta chain was recovered during a study of OX40 agonist ivuxolimab in advanced cancers. Study details: An anti-OX40 (CD134) antibody with agonistic activity, ivuxolimab, was administered to patients. Hepatocellular carcinoma, melanoma, renal cell or head and neck cancer occurred in dose-escalation patients. Findings and caveats of the study: Relative to CD4+ cells, CD8+ T cells on average had more expanded clones. Some nonresponders likewise displayed low normalized T-cell clonal expansion.

The ends were cut back, 7 bases at V and 4 bases at J, with 21 bases in the middle. The V gene's germline CDR1 is SGHTS and CDR2 YDEGEE. CDR3 length equals 15 residues. Data came from immunoSEQ multiplex PCR; TCRdb stores just in-frame clones and leaves some out. The table records some 57,000 clones, around 93% of them present only once. On this clone itself: Its target is not known.

Specimen: CD4+ or CD8+ T cells sorted from blood, collected in a trial of the OX40 agonist ivuxolimab. The V gene is TRBV5-8, the J gene TRBJ2-7; D is ambiguous. The receptor was isolated from an adult with an advanced solid tumor such as melanoma, head and neck, liver or kidney cancer. In DNA, the CDR3 is TGTGCCAGCTTCTATCACGGCGGCCACACTTACGAGCAGTACTTC. This encodes CASFYHGGHTYEQYF.